This T cell receptor (beta chain) was recorded in a study of PD-L1 blockade in urothelial cancer. About the study: The patients first took atezolizumab in about 2014, receiving 1,200 mg intravenously every 3 weeks.

CDR3 length: 16 residues. The germline gives CDR1 SGHDT, CDR2 YYEEEE. Trimming shortened V by 1 base and J by 0 bases, and 8 bases separated the two germline ends. Data came from immunoSEQ multiplex PCR; TCRdb stores just in-frame clones and leaves some out. This sample has 45,000 or so clones, with almost 85% found just once. This specimen was PBMCs, taken around atezolizumab (anti-PD-L1) treatment. The gene calls are TRBV5-6 and TRBJ2-6, with D perhaps matching TRBD2 (6 bases). The source is a man aged 65 to 79 with urothelial cancer. The CDR3, as DNA: TGTGCCAGCAGCTTGCGGGGGAACTCTGGGGCCAACGTCCTGACTTTC. Its protein is CASSLRGNSGANVLTF.